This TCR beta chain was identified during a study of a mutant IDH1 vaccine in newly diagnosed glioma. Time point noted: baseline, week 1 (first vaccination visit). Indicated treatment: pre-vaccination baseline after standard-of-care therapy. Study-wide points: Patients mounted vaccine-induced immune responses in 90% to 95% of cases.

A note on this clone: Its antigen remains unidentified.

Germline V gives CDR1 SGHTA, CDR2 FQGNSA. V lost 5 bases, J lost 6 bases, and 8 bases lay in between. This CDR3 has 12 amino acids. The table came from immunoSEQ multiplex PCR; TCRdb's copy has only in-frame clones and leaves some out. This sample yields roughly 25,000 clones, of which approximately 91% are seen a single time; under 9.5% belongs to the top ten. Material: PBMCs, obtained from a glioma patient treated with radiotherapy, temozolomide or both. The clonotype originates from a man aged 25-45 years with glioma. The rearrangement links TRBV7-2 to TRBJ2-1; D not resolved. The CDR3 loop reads CASSPGFNEQFF. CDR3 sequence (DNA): TGTGCCAGCAGCCCAGGATTCAATGAGCAGTTCTTC.